This TCR beta chain was retrieved from a study of blood T cell repertoires in COVID-19. Study-wide context: Italy, Spain and the United States were the sources of the convalescent and acute COVID-19 samples. T cells, B-cell-depleted T cells, or PBMCs provided the cDNA or gDNA that served as material.

The CDR3 has 20 amino acids. J gave up 1 base and V 6 bases, and 20 bases lay outside the gene matches. Germline CDR1 MNHEY, CDR2 SMNVEV (reference sequence). In the authors' workflow: The assay estimated nucleated cells by amplifying reference gene primers. Sequencing used immunoSEQ multiplex PCR; TCRdb keeps in-frame clones, though not all of them. For V, J and clone size, that table is used; D and trimming come from the DNA. In the table there are about 110,000 clones, roughly 80% of which are singletons. The sequence derives from a human donor in a cohort sampled during active COVID-19. V and J are TRBV27 and TRBJ2-7, with 11 bases aligning to TRBD2. What was sequenced was peripheral blood. DNA of the CDR3: TGTGCCAGCAGCCTTAGAAATAGCGGGAGGGCCAGCCCCCCATCCTACGAGCAGTACTTC. Its translation is CASSLRNSGRASPPSYEQYF.